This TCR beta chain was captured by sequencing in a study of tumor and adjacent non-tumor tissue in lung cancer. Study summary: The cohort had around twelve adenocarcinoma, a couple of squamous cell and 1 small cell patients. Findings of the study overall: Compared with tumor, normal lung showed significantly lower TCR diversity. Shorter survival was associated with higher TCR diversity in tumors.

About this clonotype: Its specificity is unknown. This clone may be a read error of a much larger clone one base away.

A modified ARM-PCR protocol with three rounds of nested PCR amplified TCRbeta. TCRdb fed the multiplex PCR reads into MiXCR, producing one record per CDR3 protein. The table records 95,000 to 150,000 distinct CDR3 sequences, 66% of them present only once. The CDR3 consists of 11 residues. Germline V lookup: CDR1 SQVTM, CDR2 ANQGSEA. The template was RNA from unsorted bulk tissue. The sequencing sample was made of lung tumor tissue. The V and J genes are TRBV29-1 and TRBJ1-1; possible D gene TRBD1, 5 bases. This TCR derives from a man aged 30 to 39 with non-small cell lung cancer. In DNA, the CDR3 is TGCGGAGGGGACGGCGGGATTGAAGCTTTCTTT. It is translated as CGGDGGIEAFF.